The rows below give T cell receptor beta chains drawn from one sample of a study of T-cell reconstitution after alpha-beta-depleted transplantation in children. TCRdb re-called the PCR reads with MiXCR, one entry per CDR3 protein. Of over 300,000 distinct CDR3 sequences listed, about a tenth are singletons. Material: PBMCs from the stem cell graft donor, obtained from the stem cell graft. The origin of the receptors is a human donor who donated a stem cell graft to a child with acute lymphoblastic leukemia. The CDR3 runs from the conserved cysteine through the conserved F or W. Fields, in order: J gene, clone size, D gene, V gene, CDR3 DNA, CDR3 protein. The D gene is left open where the match is weak. The size of a clone is reported for some rows only, either as once, few or many, or as a class for expanded clones.

TRBJ2-7	few	.	TRBV27	TGTGCCAGCACCGGTCCCGGGAAAGGTTCCTACGAGCAGTACTTC	CASTGPGKGSYEQYF
TRBJ2-7	.	.	TRBV3-1	TGTGCCAGCAGCCATGCGGAGGCTCAGTACTTC	CASSHAEAQYF
TRBJ2-7	.	TRBD2	TRBV10-3	TGTGCCATCATGAGCGGGAGTGCCTACGAGCAGTACTTC	CAIMSGSAYEQYF
TRBJ2-1	few	.	TRBV29-1	TGCAGCGTTGGAATCTCAAGCTCCTACAATGAGCAGTTCTTC	CSVGISSSYNEQFF
TRBJ2-7	many	.	TRBV7-9	TGTGCCAGCAGCTTAATGGGTGGGCGGAGCTCCTACGAGCAGTACTTC	CASSLMGGRSSYEQYF
TRBJ1-2	many	TRBD1	TRBV27	TGTGCCAGCAGTTTTGGCGGACAGGCCCAAGGAGGCTACACCTTC	CASSFGGQAQGGYTF
TRBJ2-7	.	.	TRBV5-1	TGCGCCAGCAGCGCCTGGCTCGCCGGAGTGGTATACGAGCAGTACTTC	CASSAWLAGVVYEQYF
TRBJ2-1	.	.	TRBV4-1	TGCGCCAGCAGCCGGAACCTGGGAACTCGAGAGCAGTTCTTC	CASSRNLGTREQFF
TRBJ2-7	.	.	TRBV4-3	TGCGCCAGCAGTCCTTTGCGGGCGTCCTACGAGCAGTACTTC	CASSPLRASYEQYF
TRBJ2-7	few	.	TRBV25-1	TGTGCCAGCAGTGAACTGACAGGTTTGGCTTACGAGCAGTACTTC	CASSELTGLAYEQYF
TRBJ2-6	.	.	TRBV14	TGTGCCAGCAGCCACCGGACTACTGGGGCCAACGTCCTGACTTTC	CASSHRTTGANVLTF
TRBJ2-7	few	.	TRBV15	TGTGCCACCAGCAGTTGGGAGAGTTCCTACGAGCAGTACTTC	CATSSWESSYEQYF
TRBJ1-5	.	TRBD1	TRBV4-2	TGTGCCAGCAGCCGTGACAGGGTAGGAGTTCAGCCCCAGCATTTT	CASSRDRVGVQPQHF
TRBJ2-6	.	TRBD1	TRBV10-3	TGTGCCACCAAGCAGGGGGCTGGGGCCAACGTCCTGACTTTC	CATKQGAGANVLTF
TRBJ2-7	.	.	TRBV29-1	TGCAGCGTTGTAGGGGCGCAGGGCGAGCAGTACTTC	CSVVGAQGEQYF
TRBJ2-3	few	.	TRBV6-6	TGTGCCAGCAGTTACTTCTGGCGAGATACGCAGTATTTT	CASSYFWRDTQYF
TRBJ2-1	.	TRBD1	TRBV6-2/TRBV6-3	TGTGCCAGCAACCTCCGGGACAGATACAATGAGCAGTTCTTC	CASNLRDRYNEQFF
TRBJ1-1	.	.	TRBV3-1	TGTGCCACGGGTGGGAACACTGAAGCTTTCTTT	CATGGNTEAFF
TRBJ2-5	many	.	TRBV29-1	TGCAGCGTTGATTTGGCTATTCAGTATGAGGCCCAGTACTTC	CSVDLAIQYEAQYF
TRBJ1-1	many	TRBD1	TRBV4-1	TGCGCCAGCAGCTCCCGTCAGGGGGTGAACACTGAAGCTTTCTTT	CASSSRQGVNTEAFF
TRBJ2-1	few	TRBD2	TRBV5-6	TGTGCCAGCAGCTCACCGGGACTAGCGGGGGTGGGGCAGTTCTTC	CASSSPGLAGVGQFF
TRBJ2-5	.	TRBD2	TRBV4-1	TGCGCCAGCAGCCCACCGGAAGCGGGAGGCCCAGAGACCCAGTACTTC	CASSPPEAGGPETQYF
TRBJ2-1	many	.	TRBV7-3	TGTGCCAGCAGCACAATAGAGGGGACCACGGACTACAATGAGCAGTTCTTC	CASSTIEGTTDYNEQFF
TRBJ2-1	few	TRBD2	TRBV4-3	TGCGCCAGCAGCCAAGGCGGGAGGGCCAACAATGAGCAGTTCTTC	CASSQGGRANNEQFF
TRBJ1-1	few	TRBD1	TRBV5-1	TGCGCCAGCAGCCCGGGACAGGGGAGAACTGAAGCTTTCTTT	CASSPGQGRTEAFF
TRBJ2-7	many	TRBD1	TRBV4-3	TGCGCCAGCAGCCAAGATAGACAGGGTTGGACCTACGAGCAGTACTTC	CASSQDRQGWTYEQYF
TRBJ2-1	few	TRBD2	TRBV9	TGTGCCAGCACGTCCGGGGGGGCGCCCTACAATGAGCAGTTCTTC	CASTSGGAPYNEQFF
TRBJ1-4	few	.	TRBV4-1	TGCGCCAGCACCACCGCCGCAACTAATGAAAAACTGTTTTTT	CASTTAATNEKLFF
TRBJ2-5	.	.	TRBV12-3/TRBV12-4	TGTGCCAGCAGTTTATTCGGAAACCAAGAGACCCAGTACTTC	CASSLFGNQETQYF
TRBJ1-5	.	.	TRBV4-1	TGCGCCAGCAGCCCTTGGGGGGGGATGGAGCCCCAGCATTTT	CASSPWGGMEPQHF
TRBJ2-3	.	TRBD2	TRBV9	TGTGCCAGCAGCGTACTAGCGGGAGGCCGAAATACGCAGTATTTT	CASSVLAGGRNTQYF
TRBJ2-7	.	.	TRBV5-1	TGCGCCAGCAGCTCGACTAAAGACGAGCAGTACTTC	CASSSTKDEQYF